The present entry profiles one T cell receptor beta chain with its context. The data originate from a study of blood T cell repertoires in COVID-19. Study in general: Whether acute or convalescent, the COVID-19 samples came from the United States, Italy and Spain. PBMCs, B-cell-depleted T cells, or T cells provided the cDNA or gDNA that made up the material.

Authors' data handling: Researchers report that nucleated cell counts were estimated from reference gene primer amplification. TCRdb keeps only in-frame clones here, not all; method: immunoSEQ multiplex PCR. V and J calls plus clone size are reproduced from that table; the DNA served to infer D and trimming. The sample yields 200,000 to 250,000 clones, about 91% seen once. The V gene lost 6 bases and the J gene lost 1 base, with 7 bases spanning the gap. Per the germline V gene, CDR1 is SNHLY and CDR2 is FYNNEI. This CDR3 has 13 residues. The specimen was peripheral blood. The V call is TRBV2, the J call TRBJ1-5; D ambiguous. The clonotype was recovered from a woman aged 40 to 49 with acute or convalescent COVID-19. CDR3 sequence reads: CASRQLSNQPQHF. The CDR3, as DNA: TGTGCCAGCAGACAGCTAAGCAATCAGCCCCAGCATTTT.